This paragraph covers one TCR beta chain sequence. Those enrolled, adults aged 18 to 89 years, came from some 23 US areas. The record originates from a study of blood T cell repertoires in COVID-19. Data came from immunoSEQ multiplex PCR; TCRdb stores just in-frame clones and leaves some out. Seen here are about 220,000 clones, 82% observed once, and the top ten hold around 3.4%. This CDR3 contains 14 residues. Trimming stripped 5 bases from V and 2 bases from J, with 12 bases between. The germline V gene has CDR1 MGHRA and CDR2 YSYEKL. This sequence was found in a woman in her sixties or seventies who had recovered from COVID-19. Sequencing was carried out using PBMCs or T cells enriched from blood (not recorded which). V gene TRBV4-1 combines with J gene TRBJ2-5; D not resolved. For the CDR3, the DNA is TGCGCCAGCAGCATGAGCAATCTTCAAGAGACCCAGTACTTC. Its translation: CASSMSNLQETQYF.